The clone carrying this T cell receptor beta chain was observed a handful of times. What it recognizes is unknown. Sequencing targeted expressed TCRB transcripts, as all isolated RNA had been reverse transcribed. TCRdb keeps only in-frame clones here, not all; method: immunoSEQ multiplex PCR. Of 300,000 to 450,000 clones listed, over 9.5% are singletons. These data originate in a study of beta chain features in type 1 diabetes. Germline V gene data show CDR1 as LNHDA and CDR2 as SQIVND (reference sequence). CDR3 size: 16 residues. Trimming cost V 5 bases and J 5 bases; bases outside gene matches: 7. Study-wide points: Patients with type 1 diabetes showed fewer VDJ junction insertions and more deletions. A definitive answer on HLA type influencing TCRB rearrangement was not reached here.

Sequencing was done on a sample of naive CD4+ T cells from blood. This chain uses TRBV19 with TRBJ2-7, with 15 bases identical to TRBD2. This receptor was obtained from a man between 18 and 29 years old in good health. The CDR3 sequence is CASSPGLAGGGHEQYF. CDR3 DNA sequence: TGTGCCAGTAGTCCGGGACTAGCGGGAGGAGGCCACGAGCAGTACTTC.